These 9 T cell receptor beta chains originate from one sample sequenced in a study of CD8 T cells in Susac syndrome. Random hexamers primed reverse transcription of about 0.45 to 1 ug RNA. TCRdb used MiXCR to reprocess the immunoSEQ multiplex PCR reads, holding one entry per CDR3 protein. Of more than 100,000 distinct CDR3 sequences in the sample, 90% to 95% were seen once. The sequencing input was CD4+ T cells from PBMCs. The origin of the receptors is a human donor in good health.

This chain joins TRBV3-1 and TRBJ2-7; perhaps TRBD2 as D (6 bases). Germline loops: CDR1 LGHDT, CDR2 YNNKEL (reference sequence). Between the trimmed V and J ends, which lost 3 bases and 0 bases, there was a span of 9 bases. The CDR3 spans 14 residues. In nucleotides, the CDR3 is TGTGCCAGCAGCCATCGGGGGAGCTCCTACGAGCAGTACTTC. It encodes CASSHRGSSYEQYF.

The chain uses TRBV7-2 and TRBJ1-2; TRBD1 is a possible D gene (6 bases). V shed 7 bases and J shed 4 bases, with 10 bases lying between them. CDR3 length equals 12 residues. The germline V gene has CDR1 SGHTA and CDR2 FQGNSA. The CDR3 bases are TGTGCCAGCATCCCGACAGGCTATGGCTACACCTTC. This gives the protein CASIPTGYGYTF.

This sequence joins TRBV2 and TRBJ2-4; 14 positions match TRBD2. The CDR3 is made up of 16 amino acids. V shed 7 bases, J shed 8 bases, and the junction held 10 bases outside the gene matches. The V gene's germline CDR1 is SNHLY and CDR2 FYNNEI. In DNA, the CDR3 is TGTGCCAGCACCCGAGGGACTAGCGGGAGTGGCGACATTCAGTACTTC. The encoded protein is CASTRGTSGSGDIQYF.

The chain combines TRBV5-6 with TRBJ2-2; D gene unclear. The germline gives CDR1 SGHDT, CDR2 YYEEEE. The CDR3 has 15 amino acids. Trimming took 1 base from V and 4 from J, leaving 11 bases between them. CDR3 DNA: TGTGCCAGCAGCTTGATCAGTCTGGCCACCGGGGAGCTGTTTTTT. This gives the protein CASSLISLATGELFF.

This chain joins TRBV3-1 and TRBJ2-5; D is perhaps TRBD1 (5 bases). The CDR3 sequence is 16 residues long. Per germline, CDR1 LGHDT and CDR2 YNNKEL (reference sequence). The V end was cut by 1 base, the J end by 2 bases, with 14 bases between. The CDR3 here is CASSQGLGVPQETQYF. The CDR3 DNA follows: TGTGCCAGCAGCCAAGGATTAGGGGTCCCTCAAGAGACCCAGTACTTC.

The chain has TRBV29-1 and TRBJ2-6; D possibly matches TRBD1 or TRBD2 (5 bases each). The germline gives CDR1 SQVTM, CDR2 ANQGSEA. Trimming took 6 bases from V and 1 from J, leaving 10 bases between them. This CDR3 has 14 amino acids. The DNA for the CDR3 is TGCAGCGTCCGTGGGGGATCTGGGGCCAACGTCCTGACTTTC. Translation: CSVRGGSGANVLTF.

CDR3 protein: CASSLEQIYGYTF. The CDR3 DNA reads as TGTGCCAGCAGCTTGGAACAGATATATGGCTACACCTTC. This sequence joins TRBV5-6 and TRBJ1-2, with unresolved D. Trimming removed 0 bases at V and 5 bases at J, with 8 bases between. The CDR3 consists of 13 residues. In germline, CDR1 is SGHDT, CDR2 YYEEEE.

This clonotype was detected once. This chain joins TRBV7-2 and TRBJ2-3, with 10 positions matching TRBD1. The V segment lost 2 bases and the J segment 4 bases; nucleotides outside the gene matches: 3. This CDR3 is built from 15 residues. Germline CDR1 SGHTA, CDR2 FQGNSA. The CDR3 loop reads CASSLTGTGADTQYF. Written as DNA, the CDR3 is TGTGCCAGCAGCTTAACCGGGACAGGGGCAGATACGCAGTATTTT. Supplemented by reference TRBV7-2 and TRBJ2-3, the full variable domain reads GAGVSQSPSNKVTEKGKDVELRCDPISGHTALYWYRQSLGQGLEFLIYFQGNSAPDKSGLPSDRFSAERTGGSVSTLTIQRTQQEDSAVYLCASSLTGTGADTQYFGPGTRLTVL.

CDR3 nucleotides: TGCAGTGCTAGGGGGTCGACTAGCGGGAAGGATGATACGCAGTATTTT. This sequence encodes CSARGSTSGKDDTQYF. The chain has TRBV20-1 and TRBJ2-3; 11 nucleotides line up with TRBD2. With V trimmed by 3 bases and J by 6 bases, 11 bases remained unmatched. Germline lookup yields CDR1 DFQATT and CDR2 SNEGSKA (reference sequence). The CDR3 contains 16 residues.